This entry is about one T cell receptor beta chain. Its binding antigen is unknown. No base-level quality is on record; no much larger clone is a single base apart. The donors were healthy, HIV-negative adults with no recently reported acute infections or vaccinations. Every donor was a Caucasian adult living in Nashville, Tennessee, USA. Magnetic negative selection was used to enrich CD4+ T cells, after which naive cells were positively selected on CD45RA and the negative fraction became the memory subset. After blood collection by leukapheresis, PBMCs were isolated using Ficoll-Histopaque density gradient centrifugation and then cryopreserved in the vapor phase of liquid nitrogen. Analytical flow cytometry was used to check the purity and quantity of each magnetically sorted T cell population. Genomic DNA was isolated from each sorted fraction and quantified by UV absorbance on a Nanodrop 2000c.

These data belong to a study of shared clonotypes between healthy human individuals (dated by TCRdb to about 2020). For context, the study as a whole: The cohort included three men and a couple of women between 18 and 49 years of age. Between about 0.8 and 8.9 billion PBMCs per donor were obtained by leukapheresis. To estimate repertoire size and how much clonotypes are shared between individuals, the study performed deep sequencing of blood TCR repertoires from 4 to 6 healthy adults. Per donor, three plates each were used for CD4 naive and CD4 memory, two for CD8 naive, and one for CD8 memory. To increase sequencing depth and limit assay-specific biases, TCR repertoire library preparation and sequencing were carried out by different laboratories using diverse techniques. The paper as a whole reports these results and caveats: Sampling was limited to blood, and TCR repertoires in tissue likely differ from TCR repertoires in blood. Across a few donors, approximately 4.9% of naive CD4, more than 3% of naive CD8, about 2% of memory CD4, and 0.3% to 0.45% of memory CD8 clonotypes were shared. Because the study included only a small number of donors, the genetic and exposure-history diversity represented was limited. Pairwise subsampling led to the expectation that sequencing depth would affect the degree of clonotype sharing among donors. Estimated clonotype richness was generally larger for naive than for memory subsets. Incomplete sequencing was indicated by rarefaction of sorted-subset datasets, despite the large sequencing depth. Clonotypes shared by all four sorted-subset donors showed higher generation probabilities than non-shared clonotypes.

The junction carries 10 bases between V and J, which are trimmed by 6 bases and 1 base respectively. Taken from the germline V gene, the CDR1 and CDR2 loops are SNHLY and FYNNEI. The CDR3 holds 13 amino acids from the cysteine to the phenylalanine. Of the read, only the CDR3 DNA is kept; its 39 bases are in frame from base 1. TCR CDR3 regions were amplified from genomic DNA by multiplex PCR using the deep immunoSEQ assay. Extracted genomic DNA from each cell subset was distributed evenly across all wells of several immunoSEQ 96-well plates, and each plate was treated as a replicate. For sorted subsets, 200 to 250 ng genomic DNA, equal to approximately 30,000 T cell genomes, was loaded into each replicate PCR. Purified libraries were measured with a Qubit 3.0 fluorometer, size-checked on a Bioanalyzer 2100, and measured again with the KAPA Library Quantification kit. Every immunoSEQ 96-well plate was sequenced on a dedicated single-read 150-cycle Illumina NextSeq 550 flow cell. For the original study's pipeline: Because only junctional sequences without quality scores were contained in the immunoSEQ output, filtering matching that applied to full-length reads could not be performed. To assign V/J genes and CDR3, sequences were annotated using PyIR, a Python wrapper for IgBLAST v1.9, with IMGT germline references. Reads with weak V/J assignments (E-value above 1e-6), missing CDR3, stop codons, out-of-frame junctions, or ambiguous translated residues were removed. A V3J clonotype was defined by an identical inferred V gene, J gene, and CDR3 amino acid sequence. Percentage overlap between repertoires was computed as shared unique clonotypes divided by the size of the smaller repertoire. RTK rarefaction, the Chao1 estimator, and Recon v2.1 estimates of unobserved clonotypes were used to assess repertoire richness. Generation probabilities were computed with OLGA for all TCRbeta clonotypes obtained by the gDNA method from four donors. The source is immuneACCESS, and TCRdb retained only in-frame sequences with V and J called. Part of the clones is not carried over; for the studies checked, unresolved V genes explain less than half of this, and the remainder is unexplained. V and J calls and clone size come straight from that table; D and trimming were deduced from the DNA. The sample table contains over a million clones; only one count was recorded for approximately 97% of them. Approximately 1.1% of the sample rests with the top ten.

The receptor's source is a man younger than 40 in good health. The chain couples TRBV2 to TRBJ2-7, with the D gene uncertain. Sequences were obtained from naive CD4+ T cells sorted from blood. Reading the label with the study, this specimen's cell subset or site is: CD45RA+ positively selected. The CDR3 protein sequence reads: CASRIATSYEQYF. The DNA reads TGTGCCAGCAGGATCGCAACATCCTACGAGCAGTACTTC.